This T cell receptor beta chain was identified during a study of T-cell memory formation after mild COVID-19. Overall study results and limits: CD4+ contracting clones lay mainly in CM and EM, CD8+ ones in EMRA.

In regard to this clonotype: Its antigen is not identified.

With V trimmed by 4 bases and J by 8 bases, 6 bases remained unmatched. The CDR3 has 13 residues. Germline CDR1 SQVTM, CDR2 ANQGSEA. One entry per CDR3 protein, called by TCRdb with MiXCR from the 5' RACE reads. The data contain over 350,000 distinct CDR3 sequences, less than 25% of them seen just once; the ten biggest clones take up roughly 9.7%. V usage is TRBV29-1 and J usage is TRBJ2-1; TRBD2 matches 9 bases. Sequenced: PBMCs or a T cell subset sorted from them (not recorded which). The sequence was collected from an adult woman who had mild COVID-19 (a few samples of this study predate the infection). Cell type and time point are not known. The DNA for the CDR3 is TGCAGCGTTGTCCCAGCGGGGGGCTATGAGCAGTTCTTC. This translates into CSVVPAGGYEQFF.